These T cell receptor beta chains were read from a single sample in a study of neurological immune-mediated disorders. TCRdb reanalysed the 5' RACE reads using MiXCR and keeps one entry per CDR3 protein. The repertoire has about 84,000 distinct CDR3 sequences, 10% to 13% of them found once; the top ten carry around 1.8%. Sequences were obtained from PBMCs. The origin of the receptors is a man aged 40-49 years in good health. The CDR3 runs from the conserved cysteine through the conserved F or W. Each record gives: D gene, V gene, clone size, J gene, CDR3 protein, CDR3 DNA. A D gene is named only where the DNA matches it firmly. A row's size may be missing; if present it is once, few, many or a size class.

D: NA
V: TRBV28
size: many
J: TRBJ2-7
CDR3: CASSYGASLYEQYF
DNA: TGTGCCAGCAGCTACGGGGCGAGCCTCTACGAGCAGTACTTC

D: TRBD1
V: TRBV12-3/TRBV12-4
size: many
J: TRBJ1-1
CDR3: CASRPRGGNTEAFF
DNA: TGTGCCAGCAGGCCCAGGGGGGGAAACACTGAAGCTTTCTTT

D: TRBD1
V: TRBV5-1
size: few
J: TRBJ1-1
CDR3: CASSLVDRDVEAFF
DNA: TGCGCCAGCAGCTTGGTGGACAGGGACGTTGAAGCTTTCTTT

D: NA
V: TRBV5-1
size: many
J: TRBJ2-5
CDR3: CASSLGTIGKETQYF
DNA: TGCGCCAGCAGCTTGGGGACTATCGGAAAAGAGACCCAGTACTTC

D: NA
V: TRBV7-3
size: many
J: TRBJ2-2
CDR3: CASSFLGANTGELFF
DNA: TGTGCCAGCAGCTTCTTAGGGGCGAACACCGGGGAGCTGTTTTTT

D: NA
V: TRBV15
size: NA
J: TRBJ2-1
CDR3: CATSRDVKSTPWGGSYNEQFF
DNA: TGTGCCACCAGCAGAGATGTAAAATCCACACCATGGGGCGGCTCCTACAATGAGCAGTTCTTC

D: TRBD2
V: TRBV11-2
size: many
J: TRBJ2-7
CDR3: CASSRLPRTSSPHEQYF
DNA: TGTGCCAGCAGCAGACTACCTCGGACTAGCTCCCCCCACGAGCAGTACTTC

D: NA
V: TRBV29-1
size: many
J: TRBJ1-1
CDR3: CSVEEAASTEAFF
DNA: TGCAGCGTTGAAGAGGCAGCATCCACTGAAGCTTTCTTT

D: NA
V: TRBV7-2
size: NA
J: TRBJ2-2
CDR3: CASSLALAGELFF
DNA: TGTGCCAGCAGCTTAGCGCTAGCCGGGGAGCTGTTTTTT

D: NA
V: TRBV29-1
size: many
J: TRBJ2-1
CDR3: CSVGIASHNEQFF
DNA: TGCAGCGTTGGGATAGCGTCTCACAATGAGCAGTTCTTC

D: NA
V: TRBV27
size: many
J: TRBJ1-1
CDR3: CASMAGVNTEAFF
DNA: TGTGCCAGCATGGCGGGGGTGAACACTGAAGCTTTCTTT

D: NA
V: TRBV5-1
size: many
J: TRBJ2-7
CDR3: CASSLEAIGEQYF
DNA: TGCGCCAGCAGCTTGGAAGCAATAGGCGAGCAGTACTTC

D: NA
V: TRBV12-3/TRBV12-4
size: many
J: TRBJ1-1
CDR3: CASSSPGGSVATEAFF
DNA: TGTGCCAGCAGTTCCCCGGGAGGCTCAGTGGCAACTGAAGCTTTCTTT

D: NA
V: TRBV6-5
size: NA
J: TRBJ2-6
CDR3: CASSAGVGANVLTF
DNA: TGTGCCAGCAGTGCAGGGGTTGGGGCCAACGTCCTGACTTTC

D: NA
V: TRBV5-1
size: many
J: TRBJ2-7
CDR3: CASSNSYYEQYF
DNA: TGCGCCAGCAGCAACAGCTACTACGAGCAGTACTTC

D: NA
V: TRBV3-1
size: few
J: TRBJ2-4
CDR3: CASSRGPLGNIQYF
DNA: TGTGCCAGCAGCCGCGGCCCCCTGGGGAACATTCAGTACTTC

D: NA
V: TRBV20-1
size: many
J: TRBJ2-3
CDR3: CSARVTTTDTQYF
DNA: TGCAGTGCTAGAGTTACTACCACAGATACGCAGTATTTT

D: NA
V: TRBV5-1
size: few
J: TRBJ2-1
CDR3: CASSFRGIEQFF
DNA: TGCGCCAGCAGCTTTAGGGGCATTGAGCAGTTCTTC

D: TRBD1
V: TRBV5-1
size: few
J: TRBJ2-2
CDR3: CASSPRDRGNTGELFF
DNA: TGCGCCAGCAGCCCCAGGGACAGGGGTAACACCGGGGAGCTGTTTTTT

D: TRBD1
V: TRBV12-3/TRBV12-4
size: many
J: TRBJ2-1
CDR3: CASGRDRSDNEQFF
DNA: TGTGCCAGCGGCCGGGACAGGTCCGACAATGAGCAGTTCTTC

D: NA
V: TRBV27
size: few
J: TRBJ1-2
CDR3: CVSSPRDDNYGYTF
DNA: TGTGTCAGCAGTCCCCGGGACGATAACTATGGCTACACCTTC

D: NA
V: TRBV21-1
size: few
J: TRBJ2-7
CDR3: CASSSKLGLSFLLEQYF
DNA: TGTGCCAGCAGTTCAAAGTTGGGGCTGTCGTTTCTATTAGAGCAGTACTTC

D: NA
V: TRBV29-1
size: many
J: TRBJ2-2
CDR3: CSVGTGNTGELFF
DNA: TGCAGCGTGGGGACGGGGAACACCGGGGAGCTGTTTTTT

D: NA
V: TRBV12-5
size: NA
J: TRBJ1-1
CDR3: CASGLVASSWSTEAFF
DNA: TGTGCTAGTGGTTTGGTCGCTTCGAGTTGGAGTACTGAAGCTTTCTTT

D: TRBD2
V: TRBV12-3/TRBV12-4
size: many
J: TRBJ2-1
CDR3: CASSPSGRTYNEQFF
DNA: TGTGCCAGCAGTCCGAGCGGGAGAACCTACAATGAGCAGTTCTTC

D: NA
V: TRBV9
size: many
J: TRBJ2-3
CDR3: CASSVEEGGRTDTQYF
DNA: TGTGCCAGCAGCGTAGAAGAGGGGGGGCGCACAGATACGCAGTATTTT

D: NA
V: TRBV6-1
size: many
J: TRBJ2-7
CDR3: CASRRNSYEQYF
DNA: TGTGCCAGTAGAAGGAACTCCTACGAGCAGTACTTC

D: NA
V: TRBV20-1
size: few
J: TRBJ2-7
CDR3: CSAGFPEEQYF
DNA: TGCAGTGCTGGGTTCCCTGAGGAGCAGTACTTC

D: TRBD1
V: TRBV7-9
size: many
J: TRBJ2-5
CDR3: CASCRGGPQETQYF
DNA: TGTGCCAGCTGCCGAGGGGGCCCTCAAGAGACCCAGTACTTC

D: NA
V: TRBV29-1
size: NA
J: TRBJ2-3
CDR3: CSVGVTDTQYF
DNA: TGCAGCGTTGGCGTGACAGATACGCAGTATTTT

D: NA
V: TRBV12-3/TRBV12-4
size: many
J: TRBJ1-2
CDR3: CASSSPRRGDYGYTF
DNA: TGTGCCAGCAGCTCCCCCCGGAGAGGGGACTATGGCTACACCTTC

D: TRBD2
V: TRBV3-1
size: many
J: TRBJ2-3
CDR3: CASSQDLGTSGATDTQYF
DNA: TGTGCCAGCAGCCAAGATTTAGGGACTAGCGGGGCCACAGATACGCAGTATTTT

D: NA
V: TRBV7-6
size: NA
J: TRBJ2-7
CDR3: CASSLEDTLYEQYF
DNA: TGTGCCAGCAGCTTGGAGGACACGCTCTACGAGCAGTACTTC

D: NA
V: TRBV2
size: many
J: TRBJ1-1
CDR3: CASSDPRRVGTEAFF
DNA: TGTGCCAGCAGTGACCCGCGCCGGGTGGGGACTGAAGCTTTCTTT

D: NA
V: TRBV7-2
size: many
J: TRBJ2-7
CDR3: CASSLSSVFEQYF
DNA: TGTGCCAGCAGCTTAAGTTCCGTCTTCGAGCAGTACTTC

D: TRBD2
V: TRBV11-2
size: many
J: TRBJ2-3
CDR3: CASSLNAGGATDTQYF
DNA: TGTGCCAGCAGCTTAAATGCGGGAGGCGCCACAGATACGCAGTATTTT

D: NA
V: TRBV12-3/TRBV12-4
size: few
J: TRBJ1-5
CDR3: CASSKGGDNQPQHF
DNA: TGTGCCAGCAGTAAAGGGGGGGACAATCAGCCCCAGCATTTT

D: NA
V: TRBV27
size: many
J: TRBJ2-7
CDR3: CASSYGLGEQYF
DNA: TGTGCCAGCAGTTATGGGTTGGGGGAGCAGTACTTC

D: TRBD1
V: TRBV12-5
size: many
J: TRBJ1-5
CDR3: CASGFVDRGYQPQHF
DNA: TGTGCTAGTGGTTTTGTGGACAGGGGGTATCAGCCCCAGCATTTT

D: TRBD1
V: TRBV28
size: many
J: TRBJ2-1
CDR3: CASRSPGQLVLSSYNEQFF
DNA: TGTGCCAGCAGATCCCCGGGACAGCTTGTTTTGAGCTCCTACAATGAGCAGTTCTTC

D: NA
V: TRBV5-1
size: many
J: TRBJ2-7
CDR3: CASSLDIEQYEQYF
DNA: TGCGCCAGCAGCTTGGACATTGAGCAATACGAGCAGTACTTC

D: TRBD2
V: TRBV20-1
size: many
J: TRBJ2-5
CDR3: CSATPTSGQETQYF
DNA: TGCAGTGCTACGCCGACTAGCGGACAAGAGACCCAGTACTTC

D: NA
V: TRBV9
size: many
J: TRBJ2-5
CDR3: CASSVVGTGETQYF
DNA: TGTGCCAGCAGCGTAGTAGGAACGGGAGAGACCCAGTACTTC